Listed here are 10 T cell receptor beta chains from one sample, sequenced in a study of cytomegalovirus exposure and HLA in healthy donors. Amplification used 60 Vbeta primers and 13 Jbeta primers. Only in-frame clones appear in the TCRdb table, and some are missing; sequencing was by immunoSEQ multiplex PCR. The sample lists under 200,000 clones; around 68% were seen once. The material sequenced was PBMCs. The receptors originated from a man between 45 and 60 years old in good health and CMV-seronegative.

This clone was counted once. The V call is TRBV19, the J call TRBJ1-1; D is unresolved. The CDR3 is made up of 14 amino acids. Per the germline V gene, CDR1 is LNHDA and CDR2 is SQIVND (reference sequence). The V end was cut by 4 bases, the J end by 4 bases, with 13 bases between. CDR3 region: CASSTQHGRTEAFF. CDR3 in DNA: TGTGCCAGTAGTACCCAACATGGGCGCACTGAAGCTTTCTTT.

This chain connects TRBV18 to TRBJ1-1; 8 nucleotides line up with TRBD1. Trimming at V came to 2 bases and at J to 0 bases, leaving 11 bases not matched to a gene. The germline CDR1 and CDR2 sequences are KGHSH and LQKENI. The CDR3 runs 18 residues. DNA for the CDR3: TGTGCCAGCTCACCAACGATGACAGGGGCGACTATGAACACTGAAGCTTTCTTT. The encoded protein is CASSPTMTGATMNTEAFF.

The chain couples TRBV19 to TRBJ2-7; tentative D call: TRBD2 (5 bases). In germline, CDR1 is LNHDA, CDR2 SQIVND (reference sequence). The V end lost 1 base, the J end lost 7 bases, and 14 bases lay between the germline ends. This CDR3 is 14 amino acids long. The CDR3 loop is CASSIGRGFGEQYF. CDR3 nucleotides: TGTGCCAGTAGTATAGGGAGAGGGTTCGGTGAGCAGTACTTC.

The genes are TRBV28 and TRBJ2-3; 8 nucleotides align to TRBD1. Germline CDR1 and CDR2: MDHEN and SYDVKM. This CDR3 is 15 amino acids long. After removal of 6 bases from V and 1 base from J, the junction contained 6 bases not matched to a gene. CDR3 DNA: TGTGCCAGCAGGCTGGACAGGGAGGGCACAGATACGCAGTATTTT. It translates to CASRLDREGTDTQYF.

The rearrangement joins TRBV7-9 to TRBJ1-5; 10 bases align to TRBD1. Per germline, CDR1 SEHNR and CDR2 FQNEAQ (reference sequence). Trimming took 5 bases from V and 1 from J; bases not matched to a gene: 2. This CDR3 spans 15 amino acids. In DNA form, the CDR3 reads TGTGCCAGCAGCGGGACAGGGGCAAGCAATCAGCCCCAGCATTTT. It encodes CASSGTGASNQPQHF.

This clone has a single count. The V call is TRBV15, the J call TRBJ2-1, with 8 nucleotides matching TRBD2. CDR1 is LNHNV, CDR2 YYDKDF, per germline (reference sequence). The V gene end was trimmed by 3 bases and the J gene end by 6 bases; junction bases not matched to a gene: 10. This CDR3 has 16 amino acids. The DNA of the CDR3 is TGTGCCACCAGCAGGGAACGCCCCGGGGGGGGCAATGAGCAGTTCTTC. It is translated as CATSRERPGGGNEQFF. The full variable domain, its missing parts supplied by reference TRBV15 and TRBJ2-1, is DAMVIQNPRYQVTQFGKPVTLSCSQTLNHNVMYWYQQKSSQAPKLLFHYYDKDFNNEADTPDNFQSRRPNTSFCFLDIRSPGLGDTAMYLCATSRERPGGGNEQFFGPGTRLTVL.

The chain carries TRBV5-8 and TRBJ1-1, with no clear D. Per germline, CDR1 SGHTS and CDR2 YDEGEE. Trimming stripped 1 base from V and 1 base from J, with 11 bases between. There are 15 residues in the CDR3. CDR3 bases: TGTGCCAGCAGCTTGTCGTATGGGCAGAACACTGAAGCTTTCTTT. It codes for CASSLSYGQNTEAFF. Filled out from reference TRBV5-8 and TRBJ1-1, the complete variable domain reads EAGVTQSPTHLIKTRGQQATLRCSPISGHTSVYWYQQALGLGLQFLLWYDEGEERNRGNFPPRFSGRQFPNYSSELNVNALELEDSALYLCASSLSYGQNTEAFFGQGTRLTVV.

This clone appeared a single time. The chain combines TRBV10-2 with TRBJ1-2; D gene unclear. CDR1 is WSHSY, CDR2 SAAADI, per germline. CDR3 size: 13 residues. Trimming removed 4 bases from V and 2 bases from J, with 8 bases in between. The DNA for the CDR3 is TGCGCCAGCAGTGGGCAGGCAAACTATGGCTACACCTTC. It translates to CASSGQANYGYTF.

This clone was detected only once. The chain uses TRBV9 and TRBJ1-1; tentative D call: TRBD1 (6 bases). Per germline, CDR1 SGDLS and CDR2 YYNGEE. Trimming shortened V by 3 bases and J by 6 bases, and 15 bases separated the two germline ends. The CDR3 totals 14 residues. CDR3 DNA: TGTGCCAGCAGCGAGGGGGAGACAGGCTCTGAAGCTTTCTTT. Translation gives CASSEGETGSEAFF.

The chain links TRBV10-3 to TRBJ1-5, with D uncertain. Germline V gene lookup returns CDR1 ENHRY and CDR2 SYGVKD. With 2 bases removed from V and 5 bases from J, the gap between germline ends came to 4 bases. This CDR3 region has 12 residues. The chain's CDR3 is CAISEPHQPQHF. The CDR3 DNA sequence: TGTGCCATCAGTGAGCCTCATCAGCCCCAGCATTTT.